This TCR beta chain was retrieved from a study of shared clonotypes between healthy human individuals. Study outcomes and limitations: Generally, naive subsets (rather than memory subsets) showed larger estimated richness. Among a handful of donors, roughly 5.5% of naive CD4 clonotypes were found in common.

Comment on this clone: The antigen remains unidentified.

CD45RO negativity and positive selection for CCR7 defined naive CD8 cells, a population that excluded terminally differentiated effector memory CD45RA+ cells. Germline CDR1 SGDLS, CDR2 YYNGEE. CDR3 size: 14 residues. V was pared by 3 bases and J by 5 bases, with 5 bases of the junction left unmatched. Using immunoSEQ multiplex PCR, the repertoire was profiled, and TCRdb retains in-frame clones only, with some absent. In the table there are some 2,000,000 clones, roughly 95% of which are singletons. The TCR was taken from a man younger than 35 in good health. This chain links TRBV9 with TRBJ2-5; 9 bases are shared with TRBD2. The sample consisted of naive CD8+ T cells sorted from blood. CDR3 region: CASSGGSGGETQYF. The CDR3 DNA sequence: TGTGCCAGCAGCGGAGGTAGCGGGGGCGAGACCCAGTACTTC.